The text below deals with one T cell receptor beta chain. The antigen is undetermined. Trimming removed 5 bases at V and 0 bases at J, with 13 bases between. The CDR3 length is 16 residues. Looked up from germline, CDR1 is MNHEY and CDR2 is SMNVEV (reference sequence). Some 97,000 TCR templates underwent assay in every sample. Only in-frame clones appear in the TCRdb table, and some are missing; sequencing was by immunoSEQ multiplex PCR. This sample has fewer than 120,000 clones, with more than 90% found just once. The data belong to a study of siplizumab effects on memory and regulatory T cells. Findings of the study overall: Memory cells seemed less diverse than naive T cells, which seemed major alloresponse contributors. Siplizumab significantly brought down the alloreactive sequences that trace back to unstimulated CD4+ memory cells. A naive or memory phenotype could not be assigned to roughly 75-96% of the proliferating CD4+ or CD8+ clones.

The gene calls are TRBV27 and TRBJ2-2; no clear D gene. The sequence came from a human donor in good health. The sequencing sample was made of CD4+ T cells sorted from blood. The CDR3 DNA is TGTGCCAGCAGTCGCCAAAAGGGTACGAACACCGGGGAGCTGTTTTTT. Residues: CASSRQKGTNTGELFF.